This is a list of T cell receptor beta chains from one sample in a study of siplizumab effects on memory and regulatory T cells. The protocol was immunoSEQ multiplex PCR, while the TCRdb copy is restricted to in-frame clones and leaves out a portion. This repertoire shows around 65,000 clones, roughly 85% found once; its top ten account for 0.4% to 0.5%. Sample: memory CD4+ T cells sorted from blood. The receptors originated from a human donor in good health. Each CDR3 is given with its conserved first and last residue. Each record gives: D gene, J gene, clone size, V gene, CDR3 length, CDR3 protein, CDR3 DNA. A D gene is named only where the DNA matches it firmly. Some rows have no size entry. The others give once, few or many, or a class for an expanded clone.

NA,TRBJ2-7,NA,TRBV6-4,14,CASSPDYTSYEQYF,TGTGCCAGCAGTCCGGACTACACTTCCTACGAGCAGTACTTC
NA,TRBJ2-1,NA,TRBV7-2,13,CASSQGRNNEQFF,TGTGCCAGCAGCCAGGGACGGAACAATGAGCAGTTCTTC
TRBD2,TRBJ2-1,few,TRBV7-2,16,CASSSTSGGFYNEQFF,TGTGCCAGCAGTTCAACTAGCGGGGGGTTCTATAATGAGCAGTTCTTC
TRBD1,TRBJ1-2,NA,TRBV7-9,14,CASSLAQGATGYTF,TGTGCCAGCAGCTTAGCTCAGGGGGCGACGGGCTACACCTTC
TRBD1,TRBJ1-2,NA,TRBV9,17,CASSVLPGTGGERGYTF,TGTGCCAGCAGCGTCCTGCCCGGGACAGGGGGAGAGAGAGGCTACACCTTC
NA,TRBJ2-7,NA,TRBV6-1,14,CASSEALGISQQYF,TGTGCCAGCAGTGAAGCATTAGGGATTTCCCAGCAGTACTTC
NA,TRBJ2-7,NA,TRBV7-6,13,CASSFTSRDEQYF,TGTGCCAGCAGCTTTACTTCTCGGGACGAGCAGTACTTC
NA,TRBJ2-5,NA,TRBV1,17,CTERGGDKVSYQETQYF,TGCACCGAAAGAGGTGGGGACAAAGTGTCGTACCAAGAGACCCAGTACTTC
TRBD1,TRBJ2-7,NA,TRBV6-5,14,CASSWGQGVNEQYF,TGTGCCAGCAGCTGGGGACAGGGGGTTAACGAGCAGTACTTC
NA,TRBJ2-3,NA,TRBV18,14,CASSPPLPTDTQYF,TGTGCCAGCTCACCGCCACTACCCACAGATACGCAGTATTTT
NA,TRBJ2-7,NA,TRBV6-1,13,CASSEAVPPGPLF,TGTGCCAGCAGTGAAGCCGTTCCTCCGGGGCCCCTCTTC
NA,TRBJ2-7,NA,TRBV9,14,CASSPSGTLYEQYF,TGTGCCAGCAGCCCGTCGGGGACCCTCTACGAGCAGTACTTC
NA,TRBJ2-7,NA,TRBV18,14,CASSPGRASYEQYF,TGTGCCAGCTCACCAGGCAGGGCCTCCTACGAGCAGTACTTC
NA,TRBJ1-2,NA,TRBV5-1,13,CASSLGDRRGYTF,TGCGCCAGCAGCTTGGGTGACCGTCGGGGCTACACCTTC
NA,TRBJ1-1,NA,TRBV10-3,14,CAISEGAGNTEAFF,TGTGCCATCAGTGAGGGGGCAGGGAACACTGAAGCTTTCTTT
TRBD1,TRBJ1-1,NA,TRBV6-6,12,CASTKGQGGAFF,TGTGCCAGCACCAAGGGACAGGGAGGCGCTTTCTTT
NA,TRBJ1-5,NA,TRBV6-6,14,CASSYSGINQPQHF,TGTGCCAGCAGTTATTCCGGGATCAATCAGCCCCAGCATTTT
NA,TRBJ1-4,NA,TRBV27,16,CASSFGRETTNEKLFF,TGTGCCAGCAGTTTTGGCAGAGAGACAACTAATGAAAAACTGTTTTTT
TRBD1,TRBJ1-1,NA,TRBV10-3,14,CAISGGQGAGEAFF,TGTGCCATCAGTGGGGGACAGGGGGCGGGTGAAGCTTTCTTT
NA,TRBJ2-5,once,TRBV11-2,15,CASSSGDYPEETQYF,TGTGCCAGCAGCTCAGGGGACTACCCTGAGGAGACCCAGTACTTC
NA,TRBJ2-1,NA,TRBV5-1,14,CASSLEGPYNEQFF,TGCGCCAGCAGCCTCGAAGGCCCCTACAATGAGCAGTTCTTC
TRBD2,TRBJ2-4,NA,TRBV5-4,15,CASSWAGTKENIQYF,TGTGCCAGCAGCTGGGCCGGGACTAAAGAAAACATTCAGTACTTC
TRBD1,TRBJ2-5,NA,TRBV11-2,13,CASSPDRGETQYF,TGTGCCAGCAGCCCAGACAGGGGGGAGACCCAGTACTTC
NA,TRBJ2-5,NA,TRBV18,15,CASSPNHGGEETQYF,TGTGCCAGCTCACCAAATCACGGGGGAGAAGAGACCCAGTACTTC
TRBD2,TRBJ2-1,NA,TRBV30,14,CAWTRGGLYNEQFF,TGTGCCTGGACACGGGGGGGACTTTACAATGAGCAGTTCTTC
NA,TRBJ1-5,NA,TRBV10-3,16,CAISDGPWGSNQPQHF,TGTGCCATCAGTGATGGGCCTTGGGGGAGCAATCAGCCCCAGCATTTT
NA,TRBJ1-2,NA,TRBV5-1,15,CASSLAGNTDYGYTF,TGCGCCAGCAGCTTGGCGGGGAACACAGACTATGGCTACACCTTC
NA,TRBJ2-6,NA,TRBV10-3,13,CAIMGAGANVLTF,TGTGCCATCATGGGGGCTGGGGCCAACGTCCTGACTTTC
NA,TRBJ2-3,once,TRBV9,16,CASSAQLPSSTDTQYF,TGTGCCAGCAGCGCCCAACTACCTTCTAGCACAGATACGCAGTATTTT
TRBD1,TRBJ2-7,NA,TRBV6-6,15,CASSFEGTGSAEQYF,TGTGCCAGCAGTTTCGAAGGGACAGGGTCTGCCGAGCAGTACTTC
NA,TRBJ1-1,NA,TRBV7-8,13,CASSFAVNTEAFF,TGTGCCAGCAGTTTTGCAGTGAACACTGAAGCTTTCTTT
NA,TRBJ2-2,NA,TRBV19,15,CASSPGPPRTGELFF,TGTGCCAGTAGTCCCGGCCCCCCGAGGACCGGGGAGCTGTTTTTT
NA,TRBJ1-5,NA,TRBV6-7,11,CASSSPDLQHF,TGTGCCAGCAGTTCGCCCGATCTCCAGCATTTT
NA,TRBJ1-5,NA,TRBV6-1,11,CASSEVFPQHF,TGTGCCAGCAGTGAAGTTTTTCCCCAGCATTTT
NA,TRBJ1-1,NA,TRBV14,13,CASSPGQGTEAFF,TGTGCCAGCAGCCCCGGCCAGGGCACTGAAGCTTTCTTT
TRBD1,TRBJ1-2,NA,TRBV2,13,CASSVVQGDGYTF,TGTGCCAGCAGTGTAGTACAGGGGGATGGCTACACCTTC
TRBD1,TRBJ2-2,NA,TRBV27,14,CASSPGGPRGELFF,TGTGCCAGCAGCCCAGGGGGCCCGCGCGGGGAGCTGTTTTTT
NA,TRBJ2-5,NA,TRBV10-2,14,CASSESRSQETQYF,TGCGCCAGCAGTGAGTCGAGGAGCCAAGAGACCCAGTACTTC
TRBD1,TRBJ2-7,once,TRBV4-2,17,CASSPRWGQGASYEQYF,TGTGCCAGCAGCCCTCGTTGGGGACAGGGGGCCTCCTACGAGCAGTACTTC
TRBD2,TRBJ2-1,NA,TRBV7-2,15,CASSFGGGAYNEQFF,TGTGCCAGCAGCTTCGGCGGGGGGGCTTACAATGAGCAGTTCTTC
NA,TRBJ1-3,NA,TRBV19,15,CASTPRGASGNTIYF,TGTGCCAGTACCCCCAGGGGAGCATCTGGAAACACCATATATTTT
TRBD1,TRBJ1-1,NA,TRBV5-8,14,CASSLDRGVTEAFF,TGTGCCAGCAGCTTGGACAGGGGGGTGACTGAAGCTTTCTTT
NA,TRBJ2-3,few,TRBV6-6,15,CASSYVAASTDTQYF,TGTGCCAGCAGTTACGTAGCTGCTAGCACAGATACGCAGTATTTT
NA,TRBJ2-3,NA,TRBV6-5,12,CASSAPGAAQYF,TGTGCCAGCAGTGCCCCGGGGGCTGCGCAGTATTTT
NA,TRBJ2-3,NA,TRBV5-4,12,CASSLETDTQYF,TGTGCCAGCAGCTTGGAGACAGATACGCAGTATTTT
NA,TRBJ2-7,NA,TRBV11-2,15,CASSLDWLSGREQYF,TGTGCCAGCAGCTTAGATTGGCTCAGTGGACGCGAGCAGTACTTC
TRBD1,TRBJ2-4,NA,TRBV18,15,CASSPGQGAGNIQYF,TGTGCCAGCTCGCCAGGACAGGGGGCGGGGAACATTCAGTACTTC
NA,TRBJ1-2,NA,TRBV7-2,16,CASSLRSAVDNYGYTF,TGTGCCAGCAGCTTACGCTCGGCAGTAGACAACTATGGCTACACCTTC
NA,TRBJ1-2,few,TRBV4-3,14,CASSQGIDNYGYTF,TGCGCCAGCAGCCAAGGAATAGATAACTATGGCTACACCTTC
NA,TRBJ2-7,few,TRBV1,15,CTSSQAKGGFYEQYF,TGCACCAGCAGCCAAGCCAAAGGGGGGTTCTACGAGCAGTACTTC
NA,TRBJ2-3,NA,TRBV7-3,13,CASSPRNTDTQYF,TGTGCCAGCAGCCCACGGAACACAGATACGCAGTATTTT
TRBD2,TRBJ2-3,NA,TRBV18,14,CASSLGLATDTQYF,TGTGCCAGCTCACTAGGACTAGCGACAGATACGCAGTATTTT
NA,TRBJ1-4,NA,TRBV30,14,CAWSPPPANEKLFF,TGTGCCTGGAGCCCCCCACCAGCTAATGAAAAACTGTTTTTT
NA,TRBJ1-2,NA,TRBV4-3,14,CASSQGEGSYGYTF,TGCGCCAGCAGCCAAGGTGAGGGCTCCTATGGCTACACCTTC